This entry is about one T cell receptor beta chain. The sample's time point: blood 4 weeks post-SBRT, at nephrectomy. Regarding treatment: 15 Gy SBRT to primary tumor, nephrectomy 4 weeks later. Clones were read by immunoSEQ multiplex PCR, and TCRdb kept only the in-frame ones, dropping some. There are about 78,000 clones in the sample; 80% to 90% occur only once, and about 6% lies in the top ten. The sample comes from a study of radiation and T cells in renal cell carcinoma. Here the sequenced sample was blood, taken from a patient whose treatment included radiotherapy and nephrectomy. This TCR came from a woman between 65 and 79 years old with renal cell carcinoma.

In nucleotides, the CDR3 is TGTGCCAGCAGCCAAGAGGGGCGGGGGGCACACACTGAAGCTTTCTTT. Translating it yields CASSQEGRGAHTEAFF. This chain connects TRBV4-2 to TRBJ1-1; a possible D gene is TRBD1 (6 bases). The CDR3 is 16 residues long. Germline assignment: CDR1 LGHNA and CDR2 YNFKEQ. V lost 0 bases and J lost 3, with 14 bases in between.